The 26 T cell receptor beta chains given below trace back to one sample, sequenced in a study of CXCR3-negative and CXCR3-positive naive CD8 T cells. Libraries were UMI-labeled 5' RACE TRB cDNA. For each CDR3 protein, TCRdb gives one entry from its re-call of the 5' RACE reads, without DNA. The sample includes 95,000 to 100,000 distinct CDR3 sequences. Study-wide results and limits: The study found more hydrophobic TRB CDR3s in CXCR3-positive naive cells than in CXCR3-negative naive cells.

Their antigen targets remain unknown. Sequencing was performed on naive CXCR3+ CD8+ T cells from blood. The subset: CD45RO-CCR7+CD27+CD95- naive CD8+ T cells expressing CXCR3 (TNR3+). Receptors originate from a human donor in good health. Some clones in this sample may be carry-over from other donors' samples.

The V and J genes are TRBV5-5 and TRBJ2-3; TCRdb's D gene call, TRBD1, goes unchecked for lack of DNA. Germline assignment: CDR1 SGHKS and CDR2 YYEKEE (reference sequence). This CDR3 comprises 14 residues. The CDR3 sequence is CASSEDRTTDTQYF.

The chain combines TRBV20-1 with TRBJ1-2. The CDR3 contains 13 residues. The germline V gene encodes CDR1 DFQATT and CDR2 SNEGSKA (reference sequence). The CDR3 spells CSARELSSYGYTF.

The chain uses TRBV9 and TRBJ1-1; TCRdb names TRBD1, which stays unverified in the absence of DNA. The germline CDR1 and CDR2 sequences are SGDLS and YYNGEE. This CDR3 is 15 amino acids long. CDR3 sequence reads: CASSVGDRGHTEAFF.

The chain combines TRBV4-3 with TRBJ2-1; TCRdb designates TRBD2, a call that cannot be tested without DNA. The germline V gene has CDR1 LGHNA and CDR2 YSLEER. This CDR3 comprises 16 residues. The CDR3 region is CASSQGVGEGGNEQFF.

The V call is TRBV4-1, the J call TRBJ2-7; TCRdb's assignment of TRBD2 cannot be checked, as there is no DNA. Germline V gives CDR1 MGHRA, CDR2 YSYEKL. CDR3 size: 18 residues. This CDR3 is CASSQDPPSGGAEDEQYF.

The chain combines TRBV29-1 with TRBJ2-1. Germline V gene sequence: CDR1 SQVTM, CDR2 ANQGSEA. The CDR3 contains 11 residues. CDR3 in amino acids: CSGLGYNEQFF.

CDR3: CASSLSGTGTYEQYF. This chain connects TRBV5-6 to TRBJ2-7; TCRdb indicates TRBD1, and absent DNA this call remains unverified. CDR1 and CDR2 from the germline V gene are SGHDT and YYEEEE. This CDR3 is built from 15 residues.

The chain uses TRBV5-1 and TRBJ2-1. The CDR3 has 15 amino acids. Germline loops: CDR1 SGHRS, CDR2 YFSETQ. The CDR3 loop reads CASSVYRGSYNEQFF.

The chain has TRBV6-1 and TRBJ1-1. The germline V gene encodes CDR1 MNHNS and CDR2 SASEGT. There are 14 residues in the CDR3. CDR3 in amino acids: CASYPGGDYTEAFF.

The CDR3 region is CSVEDWGGTGIANVLTF. The rearrangement joins TRBV29-1 to TRBJ2-6; TCRdb reports TRBD1, a call that lacks DNA to check it against. Per the germline V gene, CDR1 is SQVTM and CDR2 is ANQGSEA. The CDR3 has 17 amino acids.

This clonotype is called medium-sized (0.01 to 0.1%) based on its frequency. The genes are TRBV20-1 and TRBJ2-7; TCRdb's assignment of TRBD2 cannot be checked, as there is no DNA. Germline CDR1 reads DFQATT; CDR2 reads SNEGSKA (reference sequence). CDR3 length: 13 amino acids. This CDR3 reads CSARWTSDYEQYF.

V usage is TRBV27 and J usage is TRBJ2-7. The germline gives CDR1 MNHEY, CDR2 SMNVEV (reference sequence). The CDR3 has 14 amino acids. CDR3 sequence reads: CASSFGESSYEQYF.

The chain employs TRBV7-9 and TRBJ2-7; TCRdb's D call, TRBD1, is unchecked because there is no DNA. The CDR3 has 15 amino acids. Looked up from germline, CDR1 is SEHNR and CDR2 is FQNEAQ (reference sequence). The CDR3 here is CAISLAGGYSYEQYF.

CDR3 sequence reads: CAWNHGTGGTEAFF. The gene calls are TRBV30 and TRBJ1-1; there is no DNA to check the TCRdb D call of TRBD1. The CDR3 sequence is 14 residues long. The germline gives CDR1 GTSNPN, CDR2 SVGIG (reference sequence).

This chain joins TRBV14 and TRBJ2-1; TCRdb names TRBD1, which stays unverified in the absence of DNA. The germline gives CDR1 SGHDN, CDR2 FVKESK. There are 18 residues in the CDR3. The CDR3 is CASSQDPPLEWVYNEQFF.

V gene TRBV27 combines with J gene TRBJ1-1. Germline V gene data show CDR1 as MNHEY and CDR2 as SMNVEV (reference sequence). There are 15 residues in the CDR3. CDR3 region: CASRYGSGSNTEAFF.

This chain joins TRBV6-2 or TRBV6-3 and TRBJ1-1; the D gene TCRdb calls, TRBD1, cannot be checked with no DNA. CDR3 length: 11 residues. The germline V gene encodes CDR1 MNHEY and CDR2 SVGEGT. The CDR3 region is CASRAGSEAFF.

The gene calls are TRBV29-1 and TRBJ2-7; TCRdb calls TRBD1, which cannot be checked without DNA. CDR1 is SQVTM, CDR2 ANQGSEA, per germline. The CDR3 is 13 residues long. CDR3 sequence reads: CSVRTGGTYEQYF.

The rearrangement uses TRBV7-2 and TRBJ1-3. This CDR3 spans 13 amino acids. Germline V gives CDR1 SGHTA, CDR2 FQGNSA. The CDR3 here is CASRHSSGNTIYF. The variable domain in full, completed from reference TRBV7-2 and TRBJ1-3, reads GAGVSQSPSNKVTEKGKDVELRCDPISGHTALYWYRQSLGQGLEFLIYFQGNSAPDKSGLPSDRFSAERTGGSVSTLTIQRTQQEDSAVYLCASRHSSGNTIYFGEGSWLTVV.

J is TRBJ2-1 and V is TRBV6-2 or TRBV6-3; the TCRdb call, TRBD1, lacks DNA for checking. Per germline, CDR1 MNHEY and CDR2 SVGEGT. This CDR3 is 15 amino acids long. The CDR3: CASSGGTGGVDEQFF.

The J gene is TRBJ2-1, the V gene TRBV19; as DNA is missing, the TRBD1 call by TCRdb cannot be tested. Germline values: CDR1 LNHDA, CDR2 SQIVND (reference sequence). The CDR3 has 15 residues. The CDR3 reads CASSLGQGGNNEQLF.

The rearrangement uses TRBV27 and TRBJ2-7; TCRdb calls TRBD1, which cannot be checked without DNA. Germline lookup yields CDR1 MNHEY and CDR2 SMNVEV (reference sequence). The CDR3 has 13 amino acids. The chain's CDR3 is CASSFQGANEQYF.

The chain uses TRBV28 and TRBJ1-1; TCRdb gives TRBD1 as the D gene, but with no DNA this cannot be confirmed. Germline CDR1 is MDHEN and CDR2 is SYDVKM. There are 15 residues in the CDR3. The CDR3 sequence is CASSPTARVNTEAFF. Together with reference TRBV28 and TRBJ1-1, the CDR3 gives the full variable domain: DVKVTQSSRYLVKRTGEKVFLECVQDMDHENMFWYRQDPGLGLRLIYFSYDVKMKEKGDIPEGYSVSREKKERFSLILESASTNQTSMYLCASSPTARVNTEAFFGQGTRLTVV.

This chain links TRBV7-6 with TRBJ2-7; the TCRdb call, TRBD2, lacks DNA for checking. The CDR3 is 15 amino acids. Germline V CDR1 and CDR2: SGHVS, FNYEAQ. The CDR3 sequence is CASSTGTSGSYEQYF.

The chain couples TRBV29-1 to TRBJ1-2; the TCRdb D gene call, TRBD1, has no DNA to confirm it. This CDR3 contains 13 residues. Germline lookup yields CDR1 SQVTM and CDR2 ANQGSEA. CDR3 amino acids: CSVEHMGLHGYTF. Combining the CDR3 with reference TRBV29-1 and TRBJ1-2 gives the whole variable domain SAVISQKPSRDICQRGTSLTIQCQVDSQVTMMFWYRQQPGQSLTLIATANQGSEATYESGFVIDKFPISRPNLTFSTLTVSNMSPEDSSIYLCSVEHMGLHGYTFGSGTRLTVV.

CDR3 region: CSVEVLQGYNEQFF. The genes are TRBV29-1 and TRBJ2-1; as DNA is missing, the TRBD1 call by TCRdb cannot be tested. Germline loops: CDR1 SQVTM, CDR2 ANQGSEA. CDR3 length: 14 amino acids.